Described below is a single T cell receptor (beta chain) sequence and its context. Its antigen is not identified. This sample was included in a study of cytomegalovirus exposure and HLA in healthy donors. The study's findings and limits: Some TCR beta chains (roughly 150 of them) were listed as cytomegalovirus-associated. In a later analysis, TCR beta V- and J-gene trimming showed a link to a missense DCLRE1C variant.

Germline values: CDR1 SQVTM, CDR2 ANQGSEA. The CDR3 contains 12 residues. Use of 60 Vbeta and 13 Jbeta primers characterized the PCR. Assay: immunoSEQ multiplex PCR; the TCRdb copy retains only in-frame clones and omits some. The sample shows about 93,000 clones, approximately 64% of them seen only once. The chain has TRBV29-1 and TRBJ2-5, with 7 nucleotides matching TRBD2. The receptor was derived from a boy between 10 and 17 years old in good health and CMV-seropositive. Sequences were obtained from PBMCs. Here the CDR3 reads CSITSVKETQYF. The CDR3 DNA is TGCAGTATAACTAGCGTAAAGGAGACCCAGTACTTC.